This TCR beta chain was observed in a study of blood T cell repertoires in COVID-19 (dated by TCRdb to about 2020). With regard to the full study: Samples from collaborators originated in the United States, Italy and Spain and spanned both the acute and convalescent phases of COVID-19. The prospective study material was composed of cDNA or gDNA derived from T cells, B-cell-depleted T cells, or PBMCs. Deeply sampled blood TCRbeta repertoires from subjects exposed to, actively infected with, or recovered from COVID-19 were included in the dataset. The repertoires were made available in a free public database intended to serve as a resource for research on the immune response to SARS-CoV-2. Samples came from the ongoing ImmuneRACE study (first 160 participants) plus 1,254 subjects from 6 global collaborators. The sample metadata nearly always contained a de-identified subject ID, COVID-19 status, age in years and sex. Where available, HLA class I and class II types were taken from metadata supplied by the sample provider and were not determined by assay-based typing. The study at large found these results: The quantity of clinical and demographic metadata differed by source and by participant and was supplied without curation.

Worth noting for this clone: Its antigen has not been determined. Base quality data are lacking; no much larger clone is found one base away.

Each collaborating institution followed its own protocols to collect whole blood in K2EDTA tubes. For TCRbeta analysis, collaborators shipped samples as frozen whole blood, isolated PBMCs, or DNA extracted from either of those sample types. The immunoSEQ Assay, a bias-controlled multiplex PCR, was used to amplify TCRbeta CDR3 regions from genomic DNA. Processing in the source paper ran as follows. Within the assay, amplification of reference gene primers was used to estimate how many nucleated cells each sample contained. To quantify the absolute abundance of each unique TCRbeta CDR3 rearrangement, sequence reads were collapsed and filtered. Productive Simpson clonality was computed per sample as the square root of Simpson's diversity index over productive rearrangements. What TCRdb holds here is the immuneACCESS table cut down to in-frame rearrangements. Part of the clones is not present; checked against another copy, under half of the missing clones reflect an unresolved V gene, and the others are unexplained. D and trimming come from the DNA, and the V and J calls and clone size come from that table. The sample contains a few hundred thousand clones, 88% of them found a single time. Approximately 0.7% of the sample lies in the top ten.

The sequenced sample was peripheral blood. The TCR sequence derives from a human donor in a cohort sampled during active COVID-19.

The DNA reads TGTGCCAGCAGCTTAGGCAGCGGGGGGAATACCTACGAGCAGTACTTC. This is translated as CASSLGSGGNTYEQYF. The rearranged segments are TRBV7-2 and TRBJ2-7; 9 bases in the junction line up with TRBD2. V trim: 1 base; J trim: 2 bases; unmatched bases: 6. CDR1 and CDR2, looked up from the germline V gene, are SGHTA and FQGNSA. The CDR3 holds 16 amino acids from the cysteine to the phenylalanine. Kept here is only the CDR3 DNA, which spans 48 bases and is read in frame from base 1.